A selection of T cell receptor beta chains follows, all from one sample in a study of blood T cell repertoires in COVID-19. Method: immunoSEQ multiplex PCR; TCRdb's copy keeps in-frame clones and lacks some. The sample lists around 80,000 clones; approximately 80% were seen once. Sample: peripheral blood. The receptors were sampled from a woman aged 80 or over with active or convalescent COVID-19. The CDR3 runs from the conserved cysteine through the conserved F or W. The D gene is left open where the match is weak. The size of a clone is reported for some rows only, either as once, few or many, or as a class for expanded clones.

d_gene | j_gene | v_gene | abundance | CDR3aa | CDR3nt
TRBD1 | TRBJ1-2 | TRBV15 | once | CATSFRTGTASNYGYTF | TGTGCCACCAGCTTCCGAACCGGGACAGCCTCTAACTATGGCTACACCTTC
TRBD2 | TRBJ2-1 | TRBV4-3 | . | CASSQVRGGGDYNEQFF | TGCGCCAGCAGCCAAGTCCGGGGCGGGGGTGATTACAATGAGCAGTTCTTC
TRBD1 | TRBJ2-7 | TRBV6-5 | . | CASSYVTGGEQYF | TGTGCCAGCAGTTACGTGACAGGGGGAGAGCAGTACTTC
. | TRBJ1-5 | TRBV19 | . | CASSTTFATSNQPQHF | TGTGCCAGTAGTACCACTTTTGCCACCAGCAATCAGCCCCAGCATTTT
TRBD2 | TRBJ2-1 | TRBV27 | . | CASSLIGLAGGGEQFF | TGTGCCAGCAGCCTTATCGGACTAGCGGGAGGTGGTGAGCAGTTCTTC
. | TRBJ1-2 | TRBV7-9 | . | CASSKTRDSNYGYTF | TGTGCCAGCAGCAAAACCAGGGACTCTAACTATGGCTACACCTTC
TRBD2 | TRBJ2-7 | TRBV19 | . | CASSINLGGSLVQYF | TGTGCCAGTAGTATAAATTTGGGCGGGAGTTTAGTGCAGTACTTC
. | TRBJ2-3 | TRBV9 | . | CASSPPYGSDTQYF | TGTGCCAGCAGCCCCCCGTACGGGAGTGATACGCAGTATTTT
TRBD1 | TRBJ2-2 | TRBV6-6 | . | CASSTPGGDLFF | TGTGCCAGCAGTACCCCAGGGGGAGACCTGTTTTTT
TRBD1 | TRBJ1-2 | TRBV7-2 | . | CASSLTRGTENGYTF | TGTGCCAGCAGCTTAACCCGCGGGACAGAAAATGGCTACACCTTC
TRBD1 | TRBJ1-4 | TRBV10-1 | . | CASKGQGCVRLFF | TGCGCCAGCAAGGGACAGGGTTGCGTAAGACTGTTTTTT
. | TRBJ1-1 | TRBV3-1/TRBV3-2 | . | CASSPSVGVGEAFF | TGTGCCAGCAGCCCCAGTGTAGGGGTGGGTGAAGCTTTCTTT
. | TRBJ2-1 | TRBV11-3 | . | CASSLGGGVNLNEQFF | TGTGCCAGCAGCTTAGGAGGCGGGGTCAATTTAAATGAGCAGTTCTTC
. | TRBJ2-5 | TRBV24-1 | few | CATSDFGAGQQETQYF | TGTGCCACCAGTGATTTTGGGGCAGGTCAGCAAGAGACCCAGTACTTC
TRBD1 | TRBJ2-7 | TRBV28 | . | CASSYRGPYEQYF | TGTGCCAGCAGTTACAGGGGGCCCTACGAGCAGTACTTC
. | TRBJ2-1 | TRBV9 | . | CASSAEGPHNEQFF | TGTGCCAGCAGCGCGGAGGGCCCCCACAATGAGCAGTTCTTC
TRBD1 | TRBJ1-1 | TRBV3-1/TRBV3-2 | . | CASSDEPTGGSEAFF | TGTGCCAGCAGCGATGAGCCTACAGGGGGCAGTGAAGCTTTCTTT
. | TRBJ2-1 | TRBV5-6 | . | CASQWRRTNEQFF | TGTGCCAGTCAGTGGCGGCGGACTAATGAGCAGTTCTTC
. | TRBJ1-5 | TRBV18 | . | CASSPTDSNQPQHF | TGTGCCAGCTCACCGACAGATAGCAATCAGCCCCAGCATTTT
TRBD1 | TRBJ2-4 | TRBV7-8 | . | CASSASSAGGQGAKNIQYF | TGTGCCAGCAGTGCATCATCTGCGGGGGGACAGGGGGCCAAAAACATTCAGTACTTC
. | TRBJ1-1 | TRBV28 | . | CASNIGGRGTEAFF | TGTGCCAGCAACATCGGGGGTCGGGGCACTGAAGCTTTCTTT
. | TRBJ2-7 | TRBV19 | many | CASSARDSSYEQYF | TGTGCCAGTAGTGCACGGGACTCCTCCTACGAGCAGTACTTC
. | TRBJ2-1 | TRBV5-5 | . | CASSLILEQFF | TGTGCCAGCAGCTTAATCCTCGAGCAGTTCTTC
. | TRBJ2-6 | TRBV15 | . | CATSWRAGANSGANVLTF | TGTGCCACCAGCTGGAGGGCGGGGGCCAACTCTGGGGCCAACGTCCTGACTTTC
TRBD1 | TRBJ2-5 | TRBV11-2 | . | CASSGTGPRVETQYF | TGTGCCAGCAGCGGGACAGGGCCCCGGGTGGAGACCCAGTACTTC
. | TRBJ1-6 | TRBV28 | once | CASRTQEGLVSPLHF | TGTGCCAGCAGAACCCAGGAGGGTTTGGTTTCACCCCTCCACTTT
. | TRBJ1-1 | TRBV27 | . | CASSLLDGYTEAFF | TGTGCCAGCAGTTTACTTGACGGGTACACTGAAGCTTTCTTT
TRBD2 | TRBJ2-3 | TRBV19 | . | CASSILAGTDTQYF | TGTGCCAGTAGTATACTAGCGGGAACAGATACGCAGTATTTT
. | TRBJ1-3 | TRBV3-1/TRBV3-2 | few | CASSQPLVGGNTIYF | TGTGCCAGCAGCCAACCCCTAGTAGGTGGAAACACCATATATTTT
TRBD1 | TRBJ1-1 | TRBV2 | . | CASSAPPGTVQNTEAFF | TGTGCCAGCAGTGCCCCCCCTGGGACAGTCCAAAACACTGAAGCTTTCTTT
TRBD1 | TRBJ1-4 | TRBV30 | . | CAWRPGQLTTNEKLFF | TGTGCCTGGAGACCGGGACAGCTTACAACTAATGAAAAACTGTTTTTT
. | TRBJ1-1 | TRBV7-9 | . | CASSSTSNTEAFF | TGTGCCAGCAGCTCGACTTCGAACACTGAAGCTTTCTTT
TRBD1 | TRBJ1-3 | TRBV28 | . | CASSAGGSSGNTIYF | TGTGCCAGCAGTGCAGGGGGTAGCTCTGGAAACACCATATATTTT
TRBD1 | TRBJ2-1 | TRBV27 | . | CASSSSGQGHNEQFF | TGTGCCAGCAGTTCCTCCGGACAGGGACACAATGAGCAGTTCTTC
TRBD1 | TRBJ2-7 | TRBV5-1 | . | CASSPSDRLLTGSYEQYF | TGCGCCAGCAGCCCGTCGGACAGGTTATTGACGGGATCCTACGAGCAGTACTTC
. | TRBJ2-7 | TRBV15 | . | CATSRDSGYEQYF | TGTGCCACCAGCAGAGATTCGGGCTACGAGCAGTACTTC
. | TRBJ1-6 | TRBV24-1 | . | CATSDGQPNSPLHF | TGTGCCACCAGTGACGGACAGCCCAATTCACCCCTCCACTTT
. | TRBJ2-2 | TRBV7-3 | once | CASSLLAGKTGELFF | TGTGCCAGCAGCTTGTTGGCGGGGAAGACCGGGGAGCTGTTTTTT
TRBD1 | TRBJ1-3 | TRBV6-2/TRBV6-3 | once | CASSRQGDRNTIYF | TGTGCCAGCAGCCGACAGGGGGACAGAAACACCATATATTTT
. | TRBJ2-5 | TRBV9 | . | CASSGADRESQETQYF | TGTGCCAGCAGCGGAGCAGACAGAGAAAGCCAAGAGACCCAGTACTTC
. | TRBJ1-4 | TRBV10-3 | . | CAISESPPTHRATNEKLFF | TGTGCCATCAGTGAGTCACCGCCCACCCACAGGGCGACTAATGAAAAACTGTTTTTT
TRBD1 | TRBJ1-1 | TRBV19 | . | CATIQGAGTEAFF | TGTGCCACCATACAGGGGGCGGGCACTGAAGCTTTCTTT
. | TRBJ1-2 | TRBV7-2 | . | CASSFFGQLYGYTF | TGTGCCAGCAGCTTTTTCGGACAGCTATATGGCTACACCTTC
TRBD2 | TRBJ2-1 | TRBV2 | . | CASRTPGGGIRGRGSEQFF | TGTGCCAGCAGAACCCCCGGGGGGGGTATACGCGGGAGGGGCAGTGAGCAGTTCTTC
TRBD2 | TRBJ2-2 | TRBV7-8 | . | CASSFRWLAGSGELFF | TGTGCCAGCAGCTTTCGTTGGCTAGCGGGATCCGGGGAGCTGTTTTTT
. | TRBJ2-7 | TRBV2 | . | CASRGPGSYEQYF | TGTGCCAGCAGGGGGCCAGGATCCTACGAGCAGTACTTC